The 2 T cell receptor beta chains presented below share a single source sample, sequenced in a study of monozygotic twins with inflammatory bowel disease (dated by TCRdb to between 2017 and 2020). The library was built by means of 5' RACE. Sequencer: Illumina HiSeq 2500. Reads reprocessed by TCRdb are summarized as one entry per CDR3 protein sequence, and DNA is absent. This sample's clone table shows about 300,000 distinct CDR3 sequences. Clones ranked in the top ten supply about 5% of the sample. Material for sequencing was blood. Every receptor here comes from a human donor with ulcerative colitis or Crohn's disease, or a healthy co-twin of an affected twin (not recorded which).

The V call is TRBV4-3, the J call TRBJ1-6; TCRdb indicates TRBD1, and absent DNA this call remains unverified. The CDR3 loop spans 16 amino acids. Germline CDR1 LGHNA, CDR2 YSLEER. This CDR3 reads CASSQDEGQGFSPLHF.

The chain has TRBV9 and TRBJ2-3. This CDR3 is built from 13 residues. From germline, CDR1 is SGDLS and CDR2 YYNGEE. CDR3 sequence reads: CASSVVVADTQYF.